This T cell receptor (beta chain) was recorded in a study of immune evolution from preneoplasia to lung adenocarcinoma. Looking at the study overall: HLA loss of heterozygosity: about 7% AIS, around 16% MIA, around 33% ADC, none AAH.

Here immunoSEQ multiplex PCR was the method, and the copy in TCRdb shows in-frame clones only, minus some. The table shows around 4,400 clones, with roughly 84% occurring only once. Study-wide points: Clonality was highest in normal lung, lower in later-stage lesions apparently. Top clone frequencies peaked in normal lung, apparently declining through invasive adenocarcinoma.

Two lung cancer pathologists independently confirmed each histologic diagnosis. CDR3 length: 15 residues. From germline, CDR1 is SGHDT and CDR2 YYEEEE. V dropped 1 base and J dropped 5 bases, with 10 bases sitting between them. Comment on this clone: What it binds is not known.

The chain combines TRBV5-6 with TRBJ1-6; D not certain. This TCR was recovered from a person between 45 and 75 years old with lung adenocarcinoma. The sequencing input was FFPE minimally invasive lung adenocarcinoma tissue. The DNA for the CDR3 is TGTGCCAGCAGCTTGTTCCCCGTCGATAATTCACCCCTCCACTTT. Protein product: CASSLFPVDNSPLHF.